Shown below are 6 T cell receptor beta chains from a single sample sequenced in a study of blood T cells in healthy people across ages. The second PCR ran about 6 to 11 cycles with a sample-barcoded 5' primer and J-beta primers. TCRdb used MiXCR to reprocess the 5' RACE reads, holding one entry per CDR3 protein. The sample holds 750,000 or so distinct CDR3 sequences, 25% seen once. This same sample was also part of a study on T cells of mothers and their children.

Sequencing input: blood. These receptors were obtained from a boy aged 5-17 years in good health.

A remark on this clonotype: An end of the junction does not agree with germline; a read error may underlie this. The chain recombines TRBV9 with TRBJ2-5; D gene unclear. This CDR3 is 14 amino acids long. The germline CDR1 and CDR2 sequences are SGDLS and YYNGEE. The CDR3 sequence is CASSVVDRWETQYF. The CDR3 DNA reads TGCGCCAGCAGCGTAGTGGATAGGTGGGAGACCCAGTACTTC.

V usage is TRBV3-1 and J usage is TRBJ2-7; D gene uncertain. This CDR3 spans 12 amino acids. Germline values: CDR1 LGHDT, CDR2 YNNKEL (reference sequence). Between the trimmed V and J ends, which lost 2 bases and 2 bases, there was a span of 4 bases. The CDR3: CASSQRTYEQYF. For the CDR3, the DNA is TGTGCCAGCAGCCAAAGAACCTACGAGCAGTACTTC.

In its sample, this clonotype was seen a few times. It may be a read error: a sequence one base away is much more abundant. The chain joins TRBV20-1 to TRBJ2-1, with no clear D. The J call may be faulty, since TRBJ2-5 better matches the DNA end. Germline CDR1 and CDR2: DFQATT and SNEGSKA (reference sequence). The CDR3 loop spans 11 amino acids. CDR3 DNA sequence: TGCAGTGCTAGAGATTGGGAGACCCAGTACTTC. Protein product: CSARDWETQYF.

In its sample, this clonotype was seen a few times. An end of the junction differs from the germline gene, which may be a read error. The chain recombines TRBV5-1 with TRBJ1-5; tentative D call: TRBD1 (5 bases). Looked up from germline, CDR1 is SGHRS and CDR2 is YFSETQ. This CDR3 is built from 14 residues. Here the CDR3 DNA reads TGTGCCAGCAGCCCCGACAGCCTTAATCAGCCCCAGCATTTT. As protein: CASSPDSLNQPQHF.

This chain links TRBV27 with TRBJ2-1; D remains unclear. Germline loops: CDR1 MNHEY, CDR2 SMNVEV (reference sequence). The CDR3 runs 13 residues. Trimming stripped 3 bases from V and 8 bases from J, with 11 bases between. The CDR3 nucleotides are TGTGCCAGCAGTTTTGCCAGCTTCGATGAGCAGTTCTTC. It is translated as CASSFASFDEQFF.

This clonotype appeared a few times. The junction departs from the called germline gene at one end, perhaps through a read error. The rearrangement joins TRBV9 to TRBJ2-1; 9 bases fit TRBD1. From germline, CDR1 is SGDLS and CDR2 YYNGEE. This CDR3 region has 15 residues. The DNA of the CDR3 is TGTGCTAGCACCCCATTCGGACAGGGGTACAATGAGCAGTTCTTC. Translated, it gives CASTPFGQGYNEQFF.